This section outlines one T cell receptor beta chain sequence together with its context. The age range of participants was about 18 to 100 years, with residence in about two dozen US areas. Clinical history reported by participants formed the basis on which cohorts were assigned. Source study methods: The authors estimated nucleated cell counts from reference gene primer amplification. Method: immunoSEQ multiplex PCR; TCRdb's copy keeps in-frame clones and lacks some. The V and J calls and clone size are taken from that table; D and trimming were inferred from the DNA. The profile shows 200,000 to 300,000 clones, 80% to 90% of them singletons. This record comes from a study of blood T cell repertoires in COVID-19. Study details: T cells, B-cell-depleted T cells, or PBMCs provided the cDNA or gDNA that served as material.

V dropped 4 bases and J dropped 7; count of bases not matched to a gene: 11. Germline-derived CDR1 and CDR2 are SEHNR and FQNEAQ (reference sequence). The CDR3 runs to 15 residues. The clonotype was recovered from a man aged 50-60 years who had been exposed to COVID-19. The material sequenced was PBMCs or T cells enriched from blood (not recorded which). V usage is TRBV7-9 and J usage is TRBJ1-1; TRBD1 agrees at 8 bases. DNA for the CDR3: TGTGCCAGCAGCTCCTACGGTACAGGGGGAGTTGAAGCTTTCTTT. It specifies CASSSYGTGGVEAFF. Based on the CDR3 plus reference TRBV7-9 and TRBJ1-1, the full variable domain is DTGVSQNPRHKITKRGQNVTFRCDPISEHNRLYWYRQTLGQGPEFLTYFQNEAQLEKSRLLSDRFSAERPKGSFSTLEIQRTEQGDSAMYLCASSSYGTGGVEAFFGQGTRLTVV.